This T cell receptor beta chain derives from a study of blood T cell repertoires in COVID-19. Study at large: Researchers got acute and convalescent COVID-19 samples from the United States, Italy and Spain. PBMCs, B-cell-depleted T cells, or T cells were the source of the cDNA or gDNA that made up the material.

Trimming stripped 3 bases from V and 4 bases from J, with 10 bases between. Germline values: CDR1 MNHNY, CDR2 SVGAGI (reference sequence). The CDR3 sequence is 14 residues long. As processed by the authors: Reference gene primer amplification gave nucleated cell count estimates. Repertoires were generated with immunoSEQ multiplex PCR, while TCRdb's copy carries only in-frame clones and drops some. V, J and clone size derive from that table, while D and trimming were established from the DNA sequence. Of over 200,000 clones in the sample, 80% to 90% were seen once. What was sequenced was peripheral blood. This clonotype originated in a middle-aged man who had recovered from COVID-19. This rearrangement joins TRBV6-6 to TRBJ1-5; D possibly corresponds to TRBD1 (6 bases). The CDR3 is CASSYQGLNQPQHF. DNA for the CDR3: TGTGCCAGCAGTTATCAGGGGTTGAATCAGCCCCAGCATTTT.